These 24 T cell receptor beta chains originate from one sample sequenced in a study of blood T cell repertoires in COVID-19. The data were produced by immunoSEQ multiplex PCR, yet TCRdb's version contains in-frame clones alone and is incomplete. The sample lists some 70,000 clones; 82% were seen once. The sample taken for sequencing was peripheral blood. All receptors derive from a woman aged 60-75 years with acute or convalescent COVID-19.

V gene TRBV6-6 combines with J gene TRBJ2-7; TRBD1 is a possible D gene (6 bases). The CDR3 is 12 amino acids. The germline gives CDR1 MNHNY, CDR2 SVGAGI (reference sequence). V was pared by 6 bases and J by 3 bases, with 9 bases between. The CDR3 coding sequence is TGTGCCAGCAGATCGGACAGCTACGAGCAGTACTTC. Encoded protein: CASRSDSYEQYF.

The J gene is TRBJ1-2, the V gene TRBV5-1; TRBD1 agrees at 7 bases. The CDR3 runs 17 residues. The V gene's germline CDR1 is SGHRS and CDR2 YFSETQ. The trim removed 0 bases at V and 8 bases at J, leaving 16 bases unmatched. DNA of the CDR3: TGCGCCAGCAGCTTGGCCAGGGGGTCCGGGGTGTCGTCGGGCTACACCTTC. Encoded protein: CASSLARGSGVSSGYTF.

This rearrangement joins TRBV6-1 to TRBJ1-4; 9 nucleotides agree with TRBD1. CDR3 size: 16 residues. The V segment lost 4 bases and the J segment 8 bases; nucleotides outside the gene matches: 11. From germline, CDR1 is MNHNS and CDR2 SASEGT. The CDR3: CASSVNSGQGIEKLFF. In DNA, the CDR3 is TGTGCCAGCAGTGTCAACTCGGGACAGGGCATCGAAAAACTGTTTTTT.

The chain uses TRBV27 and TRBJ2-1; TRBD2 matches 10 bases. Germline V CDR1 and CDR2: MNHEY, SMNVEV (reference sequence). The CDR3 length is 15 residues. Unmatched junction bases numbered 4, after V lost 5 bases and J lost 3 bases. The CDR3 loop reads CASSLSSGSYNEQFF. The CDR3 coding sequence is TGTGCCAGCAGTCTCTCTAGCGGGAGCTACAATGAGCAGTTCTTC.

V and J are TRBV28 and TRBJ2-3; 7 nucleotides agree with TRBD2. The CDR3 spans 14 residues. V shed 6 bases, J shed 6 bases, and the junction held 9 bases outside the gene matches. The germline gives CDR1 MDHEN, CDR2 SYDVKM. For the CDR3, the DNA is TGTGCCAGCAGCCCCCTGGCTAGCGGTGATACGCAGTATTTT. Protein sequence: CASSPLASGDTQYF.

The chain recombines TRBV29-1 with TRBJ2-1; TRBD2 aligns across 13 bases. Germline lookup yields CDR1 SQVTM and CDR2 ANQGSEA. Trimming at V came to 7 bases and at J to 3 bases, leaving 3 bases not matched to a gene. The CDR3 consists of 14 residues. The CDR3 loop is CSGGTSGIYNEQFF. The CDR3 coding sequence is TGCAGCGGGGGGACTAGCGGGATCTACAATGAGCAGTTCTTC.

The rearrangement uses TRBV5-1 and TRBJ1-2; possible D gene TRBD1, 6 bases. Trimming took 4 bases from V and 10 from J, leaving 20 bases between them. Germline lookup yields CDR1 SGHRS and CDR2 YFSETQ. The CDR3 runs 14 residues. CDR3 coding DNA: TGCGCCAGCAGCACCGGACAGTCGCAGGCGTACTACACCTTC. Translating it yields CASSTGQSQAYYTF.

The rearrangement joins TRBV7-9 to TRBJ2-7; D remains ambiguous. The germline V gene has CDR1 SEHNR and CDR2 FQNEAQ (reference sequence). The CDR3 consists of 14 residues. The V gene lost 5 bases and the J gene lost 1 base, with 12 bases spanning the gap. CDR3 loop: CASSLTQTSYEQYF. Written as DNA, the CDR3 is TGTGCCAGCAGCCTAACCCAGACTTCCTACGAGCAGTACTTC.

The CDR3 bases are TGTGCCAGCAGCCACCAGGGACTAGGCTACACCTTC. Protein product: CASSHQGLGYTF. V usage is TRBV3-1 (or the pseudogene TRBV3-2) and J usage is TRBJ1-2; D is possibly TRBD1 (5 bases). The germline V gene has CDR1 LGHDT and CDR2 YNNKEL (reference sequence). V was trimmed by 3 bases and J by 8 bases, leaving 10 bases between them. CDR3 size: 12 residues.

The genes are TRBV12-3 or TRBV12-4 and TRBJ1-5; 8 bases align to TRBD1. CDR3 size: 13 residues. Trimming at V came to 7 bases and at J to 6 bases, leaving 5 bases not matched to a gene. In DNA form, the CDR3 reads TGTGCCAGCAATAAACAGGGGGTTCAGCCCCAGCATTTT. It translates to CASNKQGVQPQHF.

The chain links TRBV7-6 to TRBJ2-3; D might be TRBD2 (5 bases). V dropped 4 bases and J dropped 5 bases, with 13 bases sitting between them. This CDR3 contains 14 residues. The V gene's germline CDR1 is SGHVS and CDR2 FNYEAQ. In DNA, the CDR3 is TGTGCCAGCAGCTCGCCGGCAGAGGGAGATACGCAGTATTTT. Translating gives CASSSPAEGDTQYF.

The V and J genes are TRBV11-2 and TRBJ2-1; possibly TRBD2 for D (6 bases). Germline V CDR1 and CDR2: SGHAT, FQNNGV. Trimming took off 1 base at V and 15 bases at J, with 10 bases between the two ends. The CDR3 runs 11 residues. The CDR3 region has the DNA TGTGCCAGCAGCTTAGGGGGACTCGGGTTCTTC. It specifies CASSLGGLGFF.

Here the CDR3 reads CASSQVDRVTNEKLFF. The CDR3 nucleotides are TGTGCCAGCAGCCAAGTCGACAGGGTAACTAATGAAAAACTGTTTTTT. V and J are TRBV3-1 (or the pseudogene TRBV3-2) and TRBJ1-4, with 7 bases lining up with TRBD1. V shed 1 base, J shed 1 base, and the junction held 3 bases outside the gene matches. This CDR3 comprises 16 residues. Germline CDR1 reads LGHDT; CDR2 reads YNNKEL (reference sequence).

The J gene is TRBJ1-5, the V gene TRBV3-1 (or the pseudogene TRBV3-2), with D possibly being TRBD1 (5 bases). V dropped 4 bases and J dropped 2 bases, with 12 bases sitting between them. The CDR3 loop spans 15 amino acids. Germline V gene lookup returns CDR1 LGHDT and CDR2 YNNKEL (reference sequence). This CDR3 is CASSLGQGGNQPQHF. The CDR3 DNA follows: TGTGCCAGCAGCCTGGGCCAGGGTGGCAATCAGCCCCAGCATTTT.

The genes are TRBV28 and TRBJ1-6; D possibly corresponds to TRBD1 (5 bases). This CDR3 is 15 amino acids long. Germline-derived CDR1 and CDR2 are MDHEN and SYDVKM. V lost 7 bases and J 0 bases, leaving 10 bases between the germline ends. CDR3: CASKTASSYNSPLHF. The CDR3 DNA is TGTGCCAGCAAGACAGCGAGCTCCTATAATTCACCCCTCCACTTT.

This chain links TRBV18 with TRBJ1-5; weak D call: TRBD1 (6 bases). CDR3 length equals 15 residues. V dropped 2 bases and J dropped 4 bases, with 12 bases sitting between them. Germline assignment: CDR1 KGHSH and CDR2 LQKENI. In DNA, the CDR3 is TGTGCCAGCTCACCAGTCGCAGGGGTGAATCAGCCCCAGCATTTT. It is translated as CASSPVAGVNQPQHF.

The V and J genes are TRBV9 and TRBJ1-1; unclear D gene. V lost 3 bases to trimming and J lost 4 bases, with 10 bases between them. Germline CDR1 reads SGDLS; CDR2 reads YYNGEE. The CDR3 covers 13 residues. CDR3 DNA: TGTGCCAGCAGCGCTCCCGGGTCCACTGAAGCTTTCTTT. Its translation is CASSAPGSTEAFF.

This clone was seen more than once but under ten times. This rearrangement joins TRBV18 to TRBJ1-3; weak D call: TRBD1 (6 bases). Trimming removed 4 bases from V and 1 base from J, with 8 bases in between. Germline-derived CDR1 and CDR2 are KGHSH and LQKENI. This CDR3 has 14 residues. In nucleotides, the CDR3 is TGTGCCAGCTCACTACAGGGATCTGGAAACACCATATATTTT. Protein sequence: CASSLQGSGNTIYF.

The J gene is TRBJ2-1, the V gene TRBV19; D is possibly TRBD2 (7 bases). CDR1 is LNHDA and CDR2 is SQIVND in the germline V gene (reference sequence). Between the trimmed V and J ends, which lost 1 base and 5 bases, there was a span of 18 bases. CDR3 length: 17 residues. Here the CDR3 DNA reads TGTGCCAGTAGTATAGCGCAGGGGCTAGCGGACCACAATGAGCAGTTCTTC. Amino acids: CASSIAQGLADHNEQFF.

J is TRBJ1-2 and V is TRBV20-1; no clear D. With 1 base removed from V and 6 bases from J, the gap between germline ends came to 6 bases. This CDR3 has 11 amino acids. Germline V lookup: CDR1 DFQATT, CDR2 SNEGSKA (reference sequence). The CDR3 nucleotides read TGCAGTGCTAGAGCCACTCATGGCTACACCTTC. Translated, it gives CSARATHGYTF.

V is TRBV5-1 and J is TRBJ2-1; 8 bases agree with TRBD1. V lost 0 bases and J lost 7; bases outside the gene matches: 6. The length of the CDR3 is 15 residues. CDR1 SGHRS and CDR2 YFSETQ come from the germline V gene. The CDR3 loop is CASSLVQGGRNEQFF. As DNA, the CDR3 is TGCGCCAGCAGCTTGGTACAGGGGGGTCGAAATGAGCAGTTCTTC.

This clone came up a few times. This chain links TRBV28 with TRBJ2-7; the match to TRBD2 covers 10 bases. This CDR3 is 15 amino acids long. From germline, CDR1 is MDHEN and CDR2 SYDVKM. V lost 2 bases and J lost 2; bases outside the gene matches: 3. This CDR3 reads CASSLAAGGTYEQYF. Written as DNA, the CDR3 is TGTGCCAGCAGTTTAGCAGCGGGGGGGACCTACGAGCAGTACTTC.

V gene TRBV9 combines with J gene TRBJ1-5; unclear D gene. Germline V lookup: CDR1 SGDLS, CDR2 YYNGEE. Trimming shortened V by 0 bases and J by 4 bases, and 8 bases separated the two germline ends. The CDR3 loop spans 14 amino acids. CDR3 coding DNA: TGTGCCAGCAGCGTAGGGGGAGCGAATCAGCCCCAGCATTTT. This sequence encodes CASSVGGANQPQHF. The whole variable domain, filled in from reference TRBV9 and TRBJ1-5, reads DSGVTQTPKHLITATGQRVTLRCSPRSGDLSVYWYQQSLDQGLQFLIQYYNGEERAKGNILERFSAQQFPDLHSELNLSSLELGDSALYFCASSVGGANQPQHFGDGTRLSIL.

The J gene is TRBJ1-2, the V gene TRBV7-2; weak D call: TRBD1 (5 bases). Trimming left V 5 bases short and J 8 bases short, with 18 bases between. This CDR3 is built from 14 residues. CDR1 and CDR2 (germline): SGHTA, FQGNSA. CDR3 bases: TGTGCCAGCAGCGTCGCGGCATCTTCAGGGGGCTACACCTTC. It yields the protein CASSVAASSGGYTF.